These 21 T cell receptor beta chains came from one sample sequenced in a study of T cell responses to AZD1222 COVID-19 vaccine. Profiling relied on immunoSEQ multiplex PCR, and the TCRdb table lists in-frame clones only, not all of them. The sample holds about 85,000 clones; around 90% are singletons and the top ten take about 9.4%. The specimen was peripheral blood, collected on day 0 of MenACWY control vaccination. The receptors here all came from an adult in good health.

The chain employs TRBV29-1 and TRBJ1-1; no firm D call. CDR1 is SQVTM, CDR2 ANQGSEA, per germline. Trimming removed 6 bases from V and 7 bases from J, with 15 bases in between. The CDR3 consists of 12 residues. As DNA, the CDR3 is TGCAGCGTGGACGCGGCTGGCGTTGAAGCTTTCTTT. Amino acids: CSVDAAGVEAFF.

Here the CDR3 DNA reads TGCGCCAGCAGCCAAGATAGGTGGGCTGGCACAGATACGCAGTATTTT. Its translation is CASSQDRWAGTDTQYF. The chain has TRBV4-3 and TRBJ2-3, with D uncertain. The CDR3 runs to 16 residues. V lost 0 bases, J lost 1 base, and 11 bases lay in between. Germline V lookup: CDR1 LGHNA, CDR2 YSLEER.

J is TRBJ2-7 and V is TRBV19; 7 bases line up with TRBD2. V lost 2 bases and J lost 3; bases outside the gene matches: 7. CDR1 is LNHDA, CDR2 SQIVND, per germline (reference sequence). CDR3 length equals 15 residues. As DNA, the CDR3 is TGTGCCAGTAGTATATCGGGCGGGGGTTACTACGAGCAGTACTTC. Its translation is CASSISGGGYYEQYF.

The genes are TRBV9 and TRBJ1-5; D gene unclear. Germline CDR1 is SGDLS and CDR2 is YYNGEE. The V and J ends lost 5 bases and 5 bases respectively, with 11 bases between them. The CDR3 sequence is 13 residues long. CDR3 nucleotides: TGTGCCAGCAGTCCCGACGGCGATCAGCCCCAGCATTTT. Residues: CASSPDGDQPQHF.

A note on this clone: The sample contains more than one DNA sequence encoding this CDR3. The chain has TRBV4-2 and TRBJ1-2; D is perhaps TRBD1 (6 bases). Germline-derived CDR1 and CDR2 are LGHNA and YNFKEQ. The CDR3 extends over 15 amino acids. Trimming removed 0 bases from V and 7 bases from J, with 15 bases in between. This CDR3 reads CASSQDIVRGGGYTF. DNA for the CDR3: TGTGCCAGCAGCCAAGATATCGTAAGAGGGGGTGGCTACACCTTC.

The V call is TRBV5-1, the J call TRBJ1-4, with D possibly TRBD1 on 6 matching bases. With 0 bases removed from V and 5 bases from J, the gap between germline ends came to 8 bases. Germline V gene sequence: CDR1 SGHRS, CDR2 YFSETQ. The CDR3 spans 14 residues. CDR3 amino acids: CASSLGTENEKLFF. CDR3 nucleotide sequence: TGCGCCAGCAGCTTGGGGACAGAGAATGAAAAACTGTTTTTT. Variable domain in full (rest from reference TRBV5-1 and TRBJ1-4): KAGVTQTPRYLIKTRGQQVTLSCSPISGHRSVSWYQQTPGQGLQFLFEYFSETQRNKGNFPGRFSGRQFSNSRSEMNVSTLELGDSALYLCASSLGTENEKLFFGSGTQLSVL.

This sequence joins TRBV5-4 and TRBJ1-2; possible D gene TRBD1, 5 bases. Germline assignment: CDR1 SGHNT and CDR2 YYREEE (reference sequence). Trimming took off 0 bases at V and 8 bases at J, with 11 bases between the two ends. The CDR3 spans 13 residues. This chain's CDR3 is CASSLVRGDGYTF. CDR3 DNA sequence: TGTGCCAGCAGCTTGGTACGAGGGGACGGCTACACCTTC.

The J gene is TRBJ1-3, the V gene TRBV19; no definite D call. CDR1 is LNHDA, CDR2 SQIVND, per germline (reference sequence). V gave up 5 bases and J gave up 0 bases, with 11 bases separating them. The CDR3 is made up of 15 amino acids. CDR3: CASSAAQSSGNTIYF. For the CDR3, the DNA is TGTGCCAGTAGTGCCGCACAAAGCTCTGGAAACACCATATATTTT. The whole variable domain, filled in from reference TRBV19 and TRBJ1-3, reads DGGITQSPKYLFRKEGQNVTLSCEQNLNHDAMYWYRQDPGQGLRLIYYSQIVNDFQKGDIAEGYSVSREKKESFPLTVTSAQKNPTAFYLCASSAAQSSGNTIYFGEGSWLTVV.

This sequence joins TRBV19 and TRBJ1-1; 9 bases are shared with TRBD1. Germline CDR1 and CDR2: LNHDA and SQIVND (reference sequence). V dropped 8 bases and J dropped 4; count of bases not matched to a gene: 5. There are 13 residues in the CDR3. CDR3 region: CASGGTGITEAFF. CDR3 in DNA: TGTGCCAGTGGAGGGACAGGGATCACTGAAGCTTTCTTT.

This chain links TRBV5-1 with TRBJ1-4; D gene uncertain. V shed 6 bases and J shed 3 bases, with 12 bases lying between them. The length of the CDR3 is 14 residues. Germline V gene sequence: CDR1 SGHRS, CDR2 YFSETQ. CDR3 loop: CASTRDGANEKLFF. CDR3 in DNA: TGCGCCAGCACCCGGGATGGGGCTAATGAAAAACTGTTTTTT.

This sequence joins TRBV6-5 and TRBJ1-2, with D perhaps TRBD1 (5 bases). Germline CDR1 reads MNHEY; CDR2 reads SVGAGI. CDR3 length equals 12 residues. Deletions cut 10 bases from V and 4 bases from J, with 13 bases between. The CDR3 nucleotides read TGTGCCACCTCCGCCGGGGGCTATGGCTACACCTTC. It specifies CATSAGGYGYTF.

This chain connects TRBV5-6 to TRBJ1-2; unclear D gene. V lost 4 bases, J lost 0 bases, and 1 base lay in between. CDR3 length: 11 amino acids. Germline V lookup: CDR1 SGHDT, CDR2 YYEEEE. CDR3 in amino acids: CASSTNYGYTF. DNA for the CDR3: TGTGCCAGCAGCACTAACTATGGCTACACCTTC.

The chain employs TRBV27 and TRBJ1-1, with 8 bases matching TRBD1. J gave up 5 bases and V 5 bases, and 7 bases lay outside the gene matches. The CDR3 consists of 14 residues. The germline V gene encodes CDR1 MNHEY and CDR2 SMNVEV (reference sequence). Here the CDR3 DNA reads TGTGCCAGCAGTAGGACAGGGAGGGATACTGAAGCTTTCTTT. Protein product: CASSRTGRDTEAFF.

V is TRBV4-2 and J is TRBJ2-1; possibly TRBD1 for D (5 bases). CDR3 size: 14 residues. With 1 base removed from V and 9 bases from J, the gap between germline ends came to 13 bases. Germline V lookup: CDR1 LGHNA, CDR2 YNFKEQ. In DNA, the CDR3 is TGTGCCAGCAGCCAAGCCCCCAGGGAACCTGAGCAGTTCTTC. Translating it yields CASSQAPREPEQFF.

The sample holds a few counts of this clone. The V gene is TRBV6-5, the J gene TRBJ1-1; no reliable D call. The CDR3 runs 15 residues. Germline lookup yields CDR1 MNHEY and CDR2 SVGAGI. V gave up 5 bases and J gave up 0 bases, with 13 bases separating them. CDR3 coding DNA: TGTGCCAGCAGTCCGCGCCCCAGCTTGAACACTGAAGCTTTCTTT. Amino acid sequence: CASSPRPSLNTEAFF.

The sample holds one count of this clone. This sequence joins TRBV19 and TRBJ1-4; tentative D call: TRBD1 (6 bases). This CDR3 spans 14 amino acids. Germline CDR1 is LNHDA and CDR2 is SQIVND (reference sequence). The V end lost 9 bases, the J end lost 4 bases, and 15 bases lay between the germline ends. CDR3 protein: CASRPTGFNEKLFF. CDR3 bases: TGTGCCAGCAGACCGACAGGATTTAATGAAAAACTGTTTTTT.

The CDR3 DNA reads TGTGCCAGCAGTTTATCGGGACTAAGGAATGAGCAGTTCTTC. This codes for CASSLSGLRNEQFF. The chain joins TRBV28 to TRBJ2-1, with 7 bases identical to TRBD2. Germline V gene data show CDR1 as MDHEN and CDR2 as SYDVKM. The junction had 4 bases not matched to a gene; V was cut back by 1 base and J by 7 bases. There are 14 residues in the CDR3.

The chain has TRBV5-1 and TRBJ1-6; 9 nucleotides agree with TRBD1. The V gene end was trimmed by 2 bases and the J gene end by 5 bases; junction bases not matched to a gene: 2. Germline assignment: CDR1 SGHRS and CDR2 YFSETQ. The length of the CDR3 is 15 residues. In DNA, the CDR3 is TGCGCCAGCAGCTTCCGGGACAGGGATAATTCACCCCTCCACTTT. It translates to CASSFRDRDNSPLHF.

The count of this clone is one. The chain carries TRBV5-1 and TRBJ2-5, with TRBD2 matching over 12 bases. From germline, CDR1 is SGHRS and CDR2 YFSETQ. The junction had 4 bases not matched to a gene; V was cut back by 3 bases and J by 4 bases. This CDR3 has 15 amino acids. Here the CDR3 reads CASSSGLAGPETQYF. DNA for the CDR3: TGCGCCAGCAGCTCCGGACTAGCGGGGCCAGAGACCCAGTACTTC.

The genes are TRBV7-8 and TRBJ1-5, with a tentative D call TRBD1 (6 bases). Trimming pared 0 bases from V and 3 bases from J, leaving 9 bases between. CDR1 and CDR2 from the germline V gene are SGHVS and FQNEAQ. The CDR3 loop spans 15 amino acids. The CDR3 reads CASSLAQGYNQPQHF. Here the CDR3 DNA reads TGTGCCAGCAGCTTAGCACAGGGCTACAATCAGCCCCAGCATTTT. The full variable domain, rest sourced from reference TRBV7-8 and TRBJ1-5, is GAGVSQSPRYKVAKRGQDVALRCDPISGHVSLFWYQQALGQGPEFLTYFQNEAQLDKSGLPSDRFFAERPEGSVSTLKIQRTQQEDSAVYLCASSLAQGYNQPQHFGDGTRLSIL.

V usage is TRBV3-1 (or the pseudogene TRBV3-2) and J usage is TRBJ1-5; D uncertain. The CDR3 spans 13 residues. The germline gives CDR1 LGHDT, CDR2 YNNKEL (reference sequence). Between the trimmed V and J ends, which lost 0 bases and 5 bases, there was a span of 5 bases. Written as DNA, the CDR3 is TGTGCCAGCAGCCAAGATTTTGATCAGCCCCAGCATTTT. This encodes CASSQDFDQPQHF.